A selection of T cell receptor beta chains follows, all from one sample in a study of T cells in Graves' hyperthyroidism and ophthalmopathy. MiXCR, run by TCRdb on the multiplex PCR reads, gives a single entry per CDR3 protein. The data show a few hundred thousand distinct CDR3 sequences, about a sixth seen once. Sequenced: blood. The receptors were sampled from a woman aged 18-29 years with Graves' hyperthyroidism. CDR3s include the opening cysteine and the closing phenylalanine or tryptophan. The D gene is left open where the match is weak. For some rows the clone size is stated as once, few or many, or as a class when expanded; others skip it.

DNA | CDR3 | J | size | D | length | V
TGTGCCAGCAGGGGACTAGCGTCGAACACCGGGGAGCTGTTTTTT | CASRGLASNTGELFF | TRBJ2-2 | many | TRBD2 | 15 | TRBV12-3/TRBV12-4
TGTGCCAGCAGTTTAACCCCGGGACTAAGGGATACGCAGTATTTT | CASSLTPGLRDTQYF | TRBJ2-3 | many | TRBD2 | 15 | TRBV12-3/TRBV12-4
TGTGCCACCCTCCAGCTAGTTAACTATGGCTACACCTTC | CATLQLVNYGYTF | TRBJ1-2 | many | - | 13 | TRBV7-2
TGTGCCAGCCCCCCGGCTAGCGGGAGTCCAGATACGCAGTATTTT | CASPPASGSPDTQYF | TRBJ2-3 | many | TRBD2 | 15 | TRBV18
TGTGCCAGCAGTTTCCTTGGACCAGACACCGGGGAGCTGTTTTTT | CASSFLGPDTGELFF | TRBJ2-2 | - | - | 15 | TRBV6-5
TGTGCCAGCAGTCCCGGAGGGACAGGGGTAGTCCATGAGCAGTTCTTC | CASSPGGTGVVHEQFF | TRBJ2-1 | many | TRBD1 | 16 | TRBV6-1
TGTGCCAGTAGCCCCTGGGGGGGGCCCTCCCCCCCCGGGGGCAATCAGCCCCAGCATTTT | CASSPWGGPSPPGGNQPQHF | TRBJ1-5 | - | - | 20 | TRBV19
TGTGCCAGCAGCATTACAGGATGGGGTCATGCTTCACCCCTCCACTTT | CASSITGWGHASPLHF | TRBJ1-6 | many | - | 16 | TRBV27
TGTGCCAGCAGCTCCCCGACGGGGACAGCTTCGGATTCACCCCTCCACTTT | CASSSPTGTASDSPLHF | TRBJ1-6 | - | TRBD1 | 17 | TRBV7-9
TGCGCCAGCAGCTTGGCAGGGAAGGCGGATACGCAGTATTTT | CASSLAGKADTQYF | TRBJ2-3 | many | - | 14 | TRBV5-1
TGTGCCAGCAGTGTGAACTCCTGGGCGGATACGCAGTATTTT | CASSVNSWADTQYF | TRBJ2-3 | many | - | 14 | TRBV2
TGTGCCAGCAGCTTGCAGGGATTGGAGGAGCAGTTCTTC | CASSLQGLEEQFF | TRBJ2-1 | many | - | 13 | TRBV11-3
TGTGCCAGCAGCTTACAGGTTTATGAGCAGTTCTTC | CASSLQVYEQFF | TRBJ2-1 | few | - | 12 | TRBV7-9
TGTGCCAGCAGCAAACAGGTATCCTACGAGCAGTACTTC | CASSKQVSYEQYF | TRBJ2-7 | many | - | 13 | TRBV11-2
TGCGCCAGCAGCTTGGGAAGGCAAGGCGGCACAGATACGCAGTATTTT | CASSLGRQGGTDTQYF | TRBJ2-3 | - | - | 16 | TRBV5-1
TGTGCCAGCAGCTACGACAGGGTACCTTACGAGCAGTACTTC | CASSYDRVPYEQYF | TRBJ2-7 | - | TRBD1 | 14 | TRBV5-5
TGTGCCACCGGGCAGGGCGGCTCACCCCTCCACTTT | CATGQGGSPLHF | TRBJ1-6 | - | - | 12 | TRBV10-3
TGTGCCAGCAGCTTCCGGGGGAACGATGAAGCTTTCTTT | CASSFRGNDEAFF | TRBJ1-1 | - | - | 13 | TRBV5-8
TGTGCCAGCAGTGTGGGGGCTTACACTGGAGCTTTCTTT | CASSVGAYTGAFF | TRBJ1-1 | - | - | 13 | TRBV2
TGTGCCAGCAGTACCGTGAAGGGAATTGGACGCTACACCTTC | CASSTVKGIGRYTF | TRBJ1-2 | few | - | 14 | TRBV3-1
TGTGCCAGCAGTTACAAGACTAGCGGGGGATCCGAGCAGTACTTC | CASSYKTSGGSEQYF | TRBJ2-7 | many | TRBD2 | 15 | TRBV6-6
TGTGCCAGCAGCCTCGGGACTAGGGGGCAAGATACGCAGTATTTT | CASSLGTRGQDTQYF | TRBJ2-3 | many | - | 15 | TRBV11-3
TGTGCCAGCAGGGCTTTAATAGGGGCCAACGTCCTGACTTTC | CASRALIGANVLTF | TRBJ2-6 | few | - | 14 | TRBV11-2
TGTGCCAGCAGCACCCGGGAGACCCAGTACTTC | CASSTRETQYF | TRBJ2-5 | many | - | 11 | TRBV11-1
TGTGCCAGTAGTGGTTGGCCCCGGGGTGGTTACAATGAGCAGTTCTTC | CASSGWPRGGYNEQFF | TRBJ2-1 | - | - | 16 | TRBV19
TGTGCCAGCAGACGAGGGCTAGCCTGGGAGCAGTACTTC | CASRRGLAWEQYF | TRBJ2-7 | - | - | 13 | TRBV28
TGCAGCGTTGATAAAAATACCTCTTCTGGGGGGATAAACAATGAGCAGTTCTTC | CSVDKNTSSGGINNEQFF | TRBJ2-1 | - | - | 18 | TRBV29-1
TGCAGTGCTAGAGGGTCGGAACTTAGCAATCAGCCCCAGCATTTT | CSARGSELSNQPQHF | TRBJ1-5 | many | - | 15 | TRBV20-1
TGCAGTGCTAGAGAGTACGAAGGACAGGGGGCCGTTGAGCAGTTCTTC | CSAREYEGQGAVEQFF | TRBJ2-1 | few | TRBD1 | 16 | TRBV20-1
TGTGCCAGCAGGAGGGACGGGGGCAGGAACACTGAAGCTTTCTTT | CASRRDGGRNTEAFF | TRBJ1-1 | few | - | 15 | TRBV6-4
TGTGCCAGCAGCCGGTTTGGAAACACCATATATTTT | CASSRFGNTIYF | TRBJ1-3 | many | - | 12 | TRBV28
TGTGCCAGCAGAGGTGGTAAAGCTCGGAGCTCCTATAATTCACCCCTCCACTTT | CASRGGKARSSYNSPLHF | TRBJ1-6 | few | - | 18 | TRBV6-1
TGTGCCAGCAGCGGTCTTGGCGGGACAGGGAGCACAGATACGCAGTATTTT | CASSGLGGTGSTDTQYF | TRBJ2-3 | many | TRBD1 | 17 | TRBV11-2
TGTGCCAGCAGTTTGAAGGACGGTCCCATTCGGACCCAGTACTTC | CASSLKDGPIRTQYF | TRBJ2-5 | few | - | 15 | TRBV28
TGTGCCAGCAGTTACGCGAACTACGAGCAGTACTTC | CASSYANYEQYF | TRBJ2-7 | many | - | 12 | TRBV6-2/TRBV6-3
TGTGCCAGCAGCTTGGAGGACAAGTACACTGAAGCTTTCTTT | CASSLEDKYTEAFF | TRBJ1-1 | - | - | 14 | TRBV5-5
TGTGCCAGCAGTACTAGCGGGAGGGGAGATACGCAGTATTTT | CASSTSGRGDTQYF | TRBJ2-3 | many | TRBD2 | 14 | TRBV3-1
TGTGCCAGCAAAACGGCAGACAAAGAGACCCAGTACTTC | CASKTADKETQYF | TRBJ2-5 | few | - | 13 | TRBV6-1
TGTGCCAGCAGGGGCCGGAAAGGGCACACCATATATTTT | CASRGRKGHTIYF | TRBJ1-3 | many | - | 13 | TRBV12-3/TRBV12-4
TGTGCCAGTAGTGTAGGACAGGACGACTACGAGCAGTACTTC | CASSVGQDDYEQYF | TRBJ2-7 | few | TRBD1 | 14 | TRBV19
TGTGCCAGCAGCTCCTCAAACCGGGACAAAGAGACCCAGTACTTC | CASSSSNRDKETQYF | TRBJ2-5 | - | - | 15 | TRBV27
TGTGCCAGCTCACCTTTATTAGGGGCCCTCGGGTTGGAGACCCAGTACTTC | CASSPLLGALGLETQYF | TRBJ2-5 | - | - | 17 | TRBV18
TGTGCCAGCAGTAACCGGGACAGGGGGCCGTTTGAGACCCAGTACTTC | CASSNRDRGPFETQYF | TRBJ2-5 | - | TRBD1 | 16 | TRBV27
TGCAGTGCTCCCCTGAGGCAAGGCACAGATACGCAGTATTTT | CSAPLRQGTDTQYF | TRBJ2-3 | - | - | 14 | TRBV20-1
TGTGCCAGCAGTGAGTCGTCGGAGCCGTATCAGCCCCAGCATTTT | CASSESSEPYQPQHF | TRBJ1-5 | many | - | 15 | TRBV6-1